This T cell receptor beta chain was found in a study of T cells in Graves' hyperthyroidism and ophthalmopathy. The CDR3 consists of 14 residues. J was trimmed by 3 bases and V by 4 bases; bases with no gene match: 8. Germline V lookup: CDR1 DFQATT, CDR2 SNEGSKA (reference sequence). Study findings and constraints: Most thyroid clonotypes expanded above 0.001 appeared in blood too.

RNA transcripts gave rise to amplified TCR beta CDR3 regions. HTBI primers were the set used in a first-round RT-PCR of the TCR CDR3. TCRdb passed the multiplex PCR reads through MiXCR, listing each CDR3 protein once. The sample holds about 610,000 distinct CDR3 sequences, under 15% seen once. This clonotype was observed at least ten times. Its cognate antigen is unknown. Clinical symptoms, serum thyroxine, TRAb, thyroid ultrasound and orbital computed tomography informed diagnoses. Sequencing was done on a sample of blood. The receptor comes from a woman in her thirties or forties with Graves' ophthalmopathy. The chain carries TRBV20-1 and TRBJ1-1; 7 nucleotides line up with TRBD1. The CDR3 is CSATMGQSYTEAFF. CDR3 DNA sequence: TGCAGTGCTACCATGGGACAGTCTTACACTGAAGCTTTCTTT.